This T cell receptor beta chain was identified during a study of T cell changes during pregnancy in multiple sclerosis. The germline V gene encodes CDR1 LNHDA and CDR2 SQIVND (reference sequence). V shed 10 bases, J shed 5 bases, and the junction held 13 bases outside the gene matches. This CDR3 comprises 15 residues. TCRdb's table, derived via immunoSEQ multiplex PCR, lists solely in-frame clones and lacks some. This sample has under 130,000 clones, with about 90% found just once. Material: peripheral blood, obtained after pregnancy. This chain joins TRBV19 and TRBJ1-2; TRBD1 matches 10 bases. This sequence was found in a female donor with multiple sclerosis, enrolled in a pregnancy study. The CDR3 region has the DNA TGTGCCATACGACCGGGACAGGGGCCTTTTTATGGCTACACCTTC. Its protein is CAIRPGQGPFYGYTF.